What follows are 13 T cell receptor beta chains derived from one specimen sequenced in a study of blood T cell repertoires in COVID-19. Profiled with immunoSEQ multiplex PCR; TCRdb holds only in-frame clones, not every one. The table includes 100,000 to 150,000 clones, roughly 69% detected once. The specimen was peripheral blood. These TCRs come from a woman in her 70s with acute or convalescent COVID-19.

This clone was recorded only once. V is TRBV30 and J is TRBJ1-5; possible D gene TRBD1, 6 bases. CDR3 size: 13 residues. V was trimmed by 0 bases and J by 11 bases, leaving 14 bases between them. Looked up from germline, CDR1 is GTSNPN and CDR2 is SVGIG (reference sequence). For the CDR3, the DNA is TGTGCCTGGAGTGTAACTGCGAGACAGGCCCAGCATTTT. Translation: CAWSVTARQAQHF.

Comments on this clone: Other DNA sequences of this sample code for an identical CDR3. V is TRBV12-3 or TRBV12-4 and J is TRBJ1-4; TRBD1 aligns across 10 bases. CDR3 size: 13 residues. The junction had 1 base not matched to a gene; V was cut back by 4 bases and J by 8 bases. CDR3 DNA: TGTGCCAGCAGTTGGGGACAGGGGGAAAAACTGTTTTTT. It yields the protein CASSWGQGEKLFF.

This clone was observed at least ten times. The chain combines TRBV6-2 or TRBV6-3 with TRBJ2-1; 9 bases are a match to TRBD1. Germline V gene data show CDR1 as MNHEY and CDR2 as SVGEGT. Unmatched junction bases numbered 11, after V lost 6 bases and J lost 8 bases. The CDR3 is made up of 15 amino acids. In DNA, the CDR3 is TGTGCCAGCAGCCGGACAGGGGAGGGAGGCGATGAGCAGTTCTTC. Residues: CASSRTGEGGDEQFF.

V and J are TRBV5-6 and TRBJ1-4, with TRBD1 as a possible D gene (5 bases). V shed 4 bases and J shed 4 bases, with 14 bases lying between them. The germline V gene encodes CDR1 SGHDT and CDR2 YYEEEE. The CDR3 is 15 residues long. The CDR3 sequence: CASSQIQEINEKLFF. CDR3 coding DNA: TGTGCCAGCAGCCAAATACAGGAGATTAATGAAAAACTGTTTTTT.

The chain is built from TRBV3-1 (or the pseudogene TRBV3-2) and TRBJ2-1; 12 bases align to TRBD2. CDR3 length: 14 amino acids. Germline CDR1 and CDR2: LGHDT and YNNKEL (reference sequence). Trimming at V came to 4 bases and at J to 7 bases, leaving 2 bases not matched to a gene. CDR3 loop: CASSRTSGINEQFF. The CDR3 nucleotides read TGTGCCAGCAGCCGGACTAGCGGGATTAATGAGCAGTTCTTC.

The rearrangement links TRBV6-5 to TRBJ1-6, with 9 bases aligning to TRBD1. The CDR3 length is 16 residues. CDR1 is MNHEY, CDR2 SVGAGI, per germline. Trimming cost V 2 bases and J 9 bases; bases outside gene matches: 8. Here the CDR3 DNA reads TGTGCCAGCAGTTACGGGGCCGGACAGGGGTCTTCACCCCTCCACTTT. Translating gives CASSYGAGQGSSPLHF.

This clone has a single count. The V gene is TRBV24-1, the J gene TRBJ2-2; D might be TRBD2 (7 bases). This CDR3 has 12 amino acids. Looked up from germline, CDR1 is KGHDR and CDR2 is SFDVKD. Trimming stripped 9 bases from V and 7 bases from J, with 11 bases between. The CDR3: CATRGADGELFF. The CDR3 region has the DNA TGTGCCACCCGGGGGGCGGACGGGGAGCTGTTTTTT.

This chain links TRBV5-6 with TRBJ1-2; D gene ambiguous. Germline CDR1 reads SGHDT; CDR2 reads YYEEEE. V was shortened by 3 bases and J by 5 bases, with 5 bases between the two germline ends. The CDR3 spans 11 residues. The CDR3 is CASSSVYGYTF. CDR3 DNA sequence: TGTGCCAGCAGCTCTGTTTATGGCTACACCTTC. The variable domain in full, with the rest retrieved from reference TRBV5-6 and TRBJ1-2, is DAGVTQSPTHLIKTRGQQVTLRCSPKSGHDTVSWYQQALGQGPQFIFQYYEEEERQRGNFPDRFSGHQFPNYSSELNVNALLLGDSALYLCASSSVYGYTFGSGTRLTVV.

This chain connects TRBV28 to TRBJ2-5; the match to TRBD1 covers 8 bases. Unmatched junction bases numbered 10, after V lost 5 bases and J lost 5 bases. Germline V gene sequence: CDR1 MDHEN, CDR2 SYDVKM. This CDR3 has 15 amino acids. CDR3 sequence: CASSPPDRDGETQYF. The CDR3 coding sequence is TGTGCCAGCAGTCCCCCGGACAGGGACGGGGAGACCCAGTACTTC.

This sequence joins TRBV5-1 and TRBJ2-5; D might be TRBD2 (6 bases). Germline values: CDR1 SGHRS, CDR2 YFSETQ. CDR3 length: 13 amino acids. Trimming took 3 bases from V and 5 from J, leaving 11 bases between them. CDR3 in amino acids: CASSWGSGETQYF. The CDR3 coding sequence is TGCGCCAGCAGCTGGGGAAGCGGGGAGACCCAGTACTTC.

This clone was observed a handful of times. This chain links TRBV5-4 with TRBJ2-3; 8 bases agree with TRBD1. With V trimmed by 2 bases and J by 6 bases, 11 bases remained unmatched. Germline CDR1 is SGHNT and CDR2 is YYREEE (reference sequence). This CDR3 is 16 amino acids long. As DNA, the CDR3 is TGTGCCAGCAGCTTAATGTCAGGGGGCGACCTCGATACGCAGTATTTT. Its protein is CASSLMSGGDLDTQYF.

The table lists this clone with a count of one. This chain joins TRBV28 and TRBJ2-5, with D unresolved. The germline V and J ends were trimmed by 5 bases and 5 bases, with 9 bases remaining between them. Germline CDR1 reads MDHEN; CDR2 reads SYDVKM. The CDR3 sequence is 12 residues long. The CDR3 nucleotides read TGTGCCAGCAGTCCAGGTCGGGAGACCCAGTACTTC. Translated: CASSPGRETQYF.

This clone has only one observation. The chain links TRBV11-2 to TRBJ2-5; 10 bases map to TRBD2. The CDR3 length is 16 residues. With V trimmed by 5 bases and J by 1 base, 7 bases remained unmatched. Germline V gene data show CDR1 as SGHAT and CDR2 as FQNNGV. The CDR3 coding sequence is TGTGCCAGCAGCCCCGGACTAGCGGTAGCCCAAGAGACCCAGTACTTC. Protein sequence: CASSPGLAVAQETQYF.